This T cell receptor (beta chain) is drawn from a study of blood T cells in healthy people across ages. Those donating, healthy Caucasian individuals from Russia, were aged about 6 to 100. Study-wide results and caveats: In long-lived donors, naive CD4+ cell counts and diversity exceeded those of aged donors.

A second PCR of roughly 6 to 12 cycles used a sample-barcoded 5' primer and a J-beta primer mix. TCRdb used MiXCR to reprocess the 5' RACE reads, holding one entry per CDR3 protein. The sample carries about 780,000 distinct CDR3 sequences, more than 25% recorded once. This clonotype was observed a handful of times. The target antigen is unknown. Trimming cost V 4 bases and J 0 bases, with 9 bases left between them. The CDR3 spans 15 residues. From germline, CDR1 is KGHDR and CDR2 SFDVKD. This sample was also put to use in a study of T cells of mothers and their children.

The rearrangement joins TRBV24-1 to TRBJ2-1; no clear D gene. This clonotype was sampled from a boy under 18 in good health. Input material: blood. The CDR3 region has the DNA TGTGCCACCAGTGACAGCCGGACCTCCTACAATGAGCAGTTCTTC. As protein: CATSDSRTSYNEQFF.